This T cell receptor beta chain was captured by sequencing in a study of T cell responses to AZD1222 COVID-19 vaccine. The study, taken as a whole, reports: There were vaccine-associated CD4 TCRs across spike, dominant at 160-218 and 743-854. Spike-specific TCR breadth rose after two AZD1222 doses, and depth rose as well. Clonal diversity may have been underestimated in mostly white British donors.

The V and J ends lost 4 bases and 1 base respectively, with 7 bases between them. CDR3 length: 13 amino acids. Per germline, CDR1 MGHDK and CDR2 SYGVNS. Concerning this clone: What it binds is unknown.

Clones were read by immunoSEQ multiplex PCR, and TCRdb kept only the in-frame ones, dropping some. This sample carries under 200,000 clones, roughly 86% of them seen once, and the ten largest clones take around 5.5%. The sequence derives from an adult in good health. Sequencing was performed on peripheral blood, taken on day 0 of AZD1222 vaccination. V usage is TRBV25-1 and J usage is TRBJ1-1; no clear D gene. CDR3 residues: CASSVGGNTEAFF. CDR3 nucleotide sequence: TGTGCCAGCAGTGTTGGCGGGAACACTGAAGCTTTCTTT.